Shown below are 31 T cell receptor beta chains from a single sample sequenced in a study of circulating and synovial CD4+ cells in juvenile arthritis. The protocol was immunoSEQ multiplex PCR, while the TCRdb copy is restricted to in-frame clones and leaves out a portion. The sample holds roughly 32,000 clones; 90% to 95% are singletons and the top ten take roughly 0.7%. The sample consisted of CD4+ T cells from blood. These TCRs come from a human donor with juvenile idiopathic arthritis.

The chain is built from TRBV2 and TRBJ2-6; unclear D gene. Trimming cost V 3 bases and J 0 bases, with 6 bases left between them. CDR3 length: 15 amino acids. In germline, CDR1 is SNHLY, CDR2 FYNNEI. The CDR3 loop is CASSEAVSGANVLTF. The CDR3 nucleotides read TGTGCCAGCAGTGAGGCAGTCTCTGGGGCCAACGTCCTGACTTTC.

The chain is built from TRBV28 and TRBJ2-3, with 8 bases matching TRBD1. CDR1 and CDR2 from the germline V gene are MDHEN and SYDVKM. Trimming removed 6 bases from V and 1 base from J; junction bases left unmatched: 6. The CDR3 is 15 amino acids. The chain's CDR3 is CASSVPGQGTDTQYF. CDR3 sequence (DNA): TGTGCCAGCAGCGTCCCGGGACAGGGCACAGATACGCAGTATTTT.

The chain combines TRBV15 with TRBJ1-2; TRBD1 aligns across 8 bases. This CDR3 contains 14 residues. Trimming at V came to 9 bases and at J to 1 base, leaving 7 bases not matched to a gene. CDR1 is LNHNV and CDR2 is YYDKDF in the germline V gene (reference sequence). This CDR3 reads CATEDRAHNYGYTF. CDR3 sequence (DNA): TGTGCCACAGAGGACAGGGCGCATAACTATGGCTACACCTTC.

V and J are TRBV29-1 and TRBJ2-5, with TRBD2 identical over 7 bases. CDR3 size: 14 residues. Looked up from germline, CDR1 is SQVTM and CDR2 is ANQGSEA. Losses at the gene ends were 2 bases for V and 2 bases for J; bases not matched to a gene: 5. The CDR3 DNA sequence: TGCAGCGTTGAACGGCGACTAGCTCAAGAGACCCAGTACTTC. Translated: CSVERRLAQETQYF.

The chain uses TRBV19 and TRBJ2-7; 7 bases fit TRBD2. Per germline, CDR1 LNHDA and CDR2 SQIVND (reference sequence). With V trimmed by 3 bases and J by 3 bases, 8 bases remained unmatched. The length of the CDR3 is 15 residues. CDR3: CASSMGLADSYEQYF. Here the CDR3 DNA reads TGTGCCAGTAGTATGGGCCTAGCGGATAGCTACGAGCAGTACTTC. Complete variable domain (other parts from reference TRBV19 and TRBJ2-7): DGGITQSPKYLFRKEGQNVTLSCEQNLNHDAMYWYRQDPGQGLRLIYYSQIVNDFQKGDIAEGYSVSREKKESFPLTVTSAQKNPTAFYLCASSMGLADSYEQYFGPGTRLTVT.

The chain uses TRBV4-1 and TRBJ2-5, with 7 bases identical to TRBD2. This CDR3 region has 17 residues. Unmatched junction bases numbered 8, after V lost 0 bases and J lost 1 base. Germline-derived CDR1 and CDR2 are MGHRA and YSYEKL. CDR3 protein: CASSQESGGVVQETQYF. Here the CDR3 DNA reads TGCGCCAGCAGCCAAGAATCGGGGGGAGTGGTCCAAGAGACCCAGTACTTC.

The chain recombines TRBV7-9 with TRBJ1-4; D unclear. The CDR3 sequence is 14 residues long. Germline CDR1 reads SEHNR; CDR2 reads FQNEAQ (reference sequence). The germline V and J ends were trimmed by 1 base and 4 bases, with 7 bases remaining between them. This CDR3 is CASSLVSINEKLFF. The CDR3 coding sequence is TGTGCCAGCAGCTTAGTTAGCATTAATGAAAAACTGTTTTTT.

As DNA, the CDR3 is TGTGCCAGTAGTGGGACAGGGAGCTCCTACGAGCAGTACTTC. Encoded protein: CASSGTGSSYEQYF. The J gene is TRBJ2-7, the V gene TRBV19, with 9 nucleotides matching TRBD1. The trim removed 5 bases at V and 0 bases at J, leaving 2 bases unmatched. The V gene's germline CDR1 is LNHDA and CDR2 SQIVND (reference sequence). The CDR3 sequence is 14 residues long.

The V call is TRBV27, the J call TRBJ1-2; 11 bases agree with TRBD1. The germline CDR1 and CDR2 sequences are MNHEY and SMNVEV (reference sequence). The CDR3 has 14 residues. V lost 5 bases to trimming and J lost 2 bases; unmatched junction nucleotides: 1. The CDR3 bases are TGTGCCAGCAGTGGGGACAGGGGGAACTATGGCTACACCTTC. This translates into CASSGDRGNYGYTF.

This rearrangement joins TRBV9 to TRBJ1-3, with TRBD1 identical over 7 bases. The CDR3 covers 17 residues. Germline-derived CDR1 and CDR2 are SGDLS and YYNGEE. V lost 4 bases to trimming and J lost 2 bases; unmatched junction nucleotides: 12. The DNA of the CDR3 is TGTGCCAGCAGCCCCCAGACAGGGAATATTGCTGGAAACACCATATATTTT. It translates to CASSPQTGNIAGNTIYF.

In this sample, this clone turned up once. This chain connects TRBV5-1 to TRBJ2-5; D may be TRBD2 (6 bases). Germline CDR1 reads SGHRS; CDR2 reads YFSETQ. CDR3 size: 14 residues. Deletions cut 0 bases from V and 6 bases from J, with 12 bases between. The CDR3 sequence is CASSLAVGGKTQYF. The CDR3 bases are TGCGCCAGCAGCTTGGCCGTGGGGGGTAAGACCCAGTACTTC.

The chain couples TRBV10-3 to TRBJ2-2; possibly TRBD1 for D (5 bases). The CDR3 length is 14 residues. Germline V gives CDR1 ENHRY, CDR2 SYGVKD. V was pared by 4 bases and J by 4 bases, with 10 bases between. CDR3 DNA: TGTGCCATCAGTGGGCAGGGTGTCACCGGGGAGCTGTTTTTT. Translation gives CAISGQGVTGELFF.

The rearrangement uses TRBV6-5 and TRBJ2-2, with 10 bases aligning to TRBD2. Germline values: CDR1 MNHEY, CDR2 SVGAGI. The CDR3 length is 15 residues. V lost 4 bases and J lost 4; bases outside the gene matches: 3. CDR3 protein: CASSSTSGATGELFF. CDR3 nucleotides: TGTGCCAGCAGTTCAACTAGCGGGGCCACCGGGGAGCTGTTTTTT.

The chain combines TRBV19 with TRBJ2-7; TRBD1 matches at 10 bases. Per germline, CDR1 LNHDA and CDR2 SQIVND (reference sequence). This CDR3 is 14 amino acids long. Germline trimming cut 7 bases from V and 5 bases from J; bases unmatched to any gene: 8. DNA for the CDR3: TGTGCCAGTACCGCCGACAGGGGGCGAAACGAGCAGTACTTC. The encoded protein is CASTADRGRNEQYF.

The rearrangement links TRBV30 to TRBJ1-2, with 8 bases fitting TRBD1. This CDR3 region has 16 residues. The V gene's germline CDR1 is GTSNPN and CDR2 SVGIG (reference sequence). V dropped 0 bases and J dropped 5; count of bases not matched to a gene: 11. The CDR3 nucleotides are TGTGCCTGGAGTGTATCGGGGACAGGCCTTTGGTATGGCTACACCTTC. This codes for CAWSVSGTGLWYGYTF.

CDR3 nucleotides: TGTGCCAGCAGCGCGGGACAGGGCGGGAATGAGCAGTTCTTC. Translated: CASSAGQGGNEQFF. The rearrangement uses TRBV9 and TRBJ2-1; 9 positions match TRBD1. V shed 3 bases, J shed 7 bases, and the junction held 5 bases outside the gene matches. Germline V gene lookup returns CDR1 SGDLS and CDR2 YYNGEE. The length of the CDR3 is 14 residues.

The CDR3 sequence: CASSIPGGGTDTQYF. The CDR3 DNA reads TGTGCCAGCTCAATCCCCGGGGGTGGCACAGATACGCAGTATTTT. This sequence joins TRBV18 and TRBJ2-3; weak D call: TRBD2 (6 bases). Trimming stripped 5 bases from V and 1 base from J, with 13 bases between. In germline, CDR1 is KGHSH, CDR2 LQKENI. CDR3 length equals 15 residues.

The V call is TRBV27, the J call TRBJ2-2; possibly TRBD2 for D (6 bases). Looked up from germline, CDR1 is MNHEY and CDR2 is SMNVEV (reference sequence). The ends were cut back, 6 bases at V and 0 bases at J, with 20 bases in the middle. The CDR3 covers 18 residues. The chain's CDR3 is CASRSGGLHYPNTGELFF. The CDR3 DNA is TGTGCCAGCAGATCCGGGGGATTACACTACCCGAACACCGGGGAGCTGTTTTTT.

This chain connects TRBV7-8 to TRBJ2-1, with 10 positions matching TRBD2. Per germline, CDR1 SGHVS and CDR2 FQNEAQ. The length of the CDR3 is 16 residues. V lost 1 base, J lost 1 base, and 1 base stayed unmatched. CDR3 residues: CASSLVAGGSYNEQFF. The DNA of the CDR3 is TGTGCCAGCAGCTTAGTAGCGGGAGGTTCCTACAATGAGCAGTTCTTC.

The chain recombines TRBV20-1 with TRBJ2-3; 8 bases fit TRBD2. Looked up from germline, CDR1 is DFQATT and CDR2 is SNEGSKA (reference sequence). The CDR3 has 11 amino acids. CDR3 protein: CERERTDTQYF. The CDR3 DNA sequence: TGCGAGCGGGAGAGAACAGATACGCAGTATTTT.

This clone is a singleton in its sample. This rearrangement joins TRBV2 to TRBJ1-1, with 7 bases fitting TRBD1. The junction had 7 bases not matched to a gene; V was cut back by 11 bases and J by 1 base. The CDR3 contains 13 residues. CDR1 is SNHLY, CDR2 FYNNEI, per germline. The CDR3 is CAGRQGRNTEAFF. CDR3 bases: TGTGCCGGTAGACAGGGACGGAACACTGAAGCTTTCTTT. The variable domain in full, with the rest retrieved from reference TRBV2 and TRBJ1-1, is EPEVTQTPSHQVTQMGQEVILRCVPISNHLYFYWYRQILGQKVEFLVSFYNNEISEKSEIFDDQFSVERPDGSNFTLKIRSTKLEDSAMYFCAGRQGRNTEAFFGQGTRLTVV.

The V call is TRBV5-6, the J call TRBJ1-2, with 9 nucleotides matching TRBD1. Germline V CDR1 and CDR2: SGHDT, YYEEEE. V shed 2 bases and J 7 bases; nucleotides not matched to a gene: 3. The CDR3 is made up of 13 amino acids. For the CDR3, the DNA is TGTGCCAGCAGCTTTACAGGGGGCGCTGGCTACACCTTC. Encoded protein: CASSFTGGAGYTF.

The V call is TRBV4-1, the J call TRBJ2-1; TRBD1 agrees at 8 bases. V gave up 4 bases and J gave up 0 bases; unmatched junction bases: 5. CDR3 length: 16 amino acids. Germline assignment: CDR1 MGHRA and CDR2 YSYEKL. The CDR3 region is CASSREDRASYNEQFF. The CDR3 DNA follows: TGCGCCAGCAGCCGAGAGGACAGGGCCTCCTACAATGAGCAGTTCTTC.

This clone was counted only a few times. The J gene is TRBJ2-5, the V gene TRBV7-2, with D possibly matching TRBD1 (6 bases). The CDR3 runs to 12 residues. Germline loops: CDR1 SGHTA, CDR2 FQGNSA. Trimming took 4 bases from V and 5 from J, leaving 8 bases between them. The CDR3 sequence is CASSSQGETQYF. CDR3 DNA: TGTGCCAGCAGCTCCCAGGGGGAGACCCAGTACTTC.

For the CDR3, the DNA is TGTGCCAGCACCGAGGGACACTCCTACGAGCAGTACTTC. Its translation: CASTEGHSYEQYF. This chain connects TRBV9 to TRBJ2-7; maybe TRBD1 (6 bases). The germline gives CDR1 SGDLS, CDR2 YYNGEE. There are 13 residues in the CDR3. The V end lost 6 bases, the J end lost 0 bases, and 10 bases lay between the germline ends.

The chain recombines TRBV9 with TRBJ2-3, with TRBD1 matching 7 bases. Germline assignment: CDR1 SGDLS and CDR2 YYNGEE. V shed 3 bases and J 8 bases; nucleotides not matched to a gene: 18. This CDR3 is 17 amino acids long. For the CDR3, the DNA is TGTGCCAGCAGCGCGATACCAGGTGGCAGGGGGTGGGGTACGCAGTATTTT. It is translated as CASSAIPGGRGWGTQYF.

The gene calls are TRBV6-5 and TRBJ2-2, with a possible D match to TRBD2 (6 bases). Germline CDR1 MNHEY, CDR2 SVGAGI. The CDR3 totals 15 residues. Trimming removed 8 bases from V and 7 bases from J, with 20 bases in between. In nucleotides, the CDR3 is TGTGCCAGCCGAAATAGGGCCGGGGGAATCGGGGAGCTGTTTTTT. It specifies CASRNRAGGIGELFF.

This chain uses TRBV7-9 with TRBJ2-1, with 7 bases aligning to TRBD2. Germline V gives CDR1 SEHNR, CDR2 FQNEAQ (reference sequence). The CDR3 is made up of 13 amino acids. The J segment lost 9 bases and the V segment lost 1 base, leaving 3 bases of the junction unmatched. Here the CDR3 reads CASSLEGGSEQFF. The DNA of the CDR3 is TGTGCCAGCAGCTTAGAGGGAGGGAGTGAGCAGTTCTTC.

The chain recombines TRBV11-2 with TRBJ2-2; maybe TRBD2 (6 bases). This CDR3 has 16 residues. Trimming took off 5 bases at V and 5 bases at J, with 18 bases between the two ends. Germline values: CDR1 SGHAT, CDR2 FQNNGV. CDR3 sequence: CASSPNGTSRTGELFF. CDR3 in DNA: TGTGCCAGCAGCCCAAACGGGACTTCAAGAACCGGGGAGCTGTTTTTT.

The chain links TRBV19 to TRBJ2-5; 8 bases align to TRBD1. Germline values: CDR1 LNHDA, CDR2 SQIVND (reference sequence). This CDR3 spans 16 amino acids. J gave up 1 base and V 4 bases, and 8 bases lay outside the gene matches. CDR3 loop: CASSTQLQGAQETQYF. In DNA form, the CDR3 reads TGTGCCAGTAGTACCCAGCTTCAGGGGGCCCAAGAGACCCAGTACTTC.

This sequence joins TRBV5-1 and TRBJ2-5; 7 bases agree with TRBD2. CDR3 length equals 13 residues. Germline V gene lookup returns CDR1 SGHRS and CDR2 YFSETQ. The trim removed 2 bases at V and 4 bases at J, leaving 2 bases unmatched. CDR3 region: CASSLGGGETQYF. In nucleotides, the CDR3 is TGCGCCAGCAGCTTAGGCGGGGGAGAGACCCAGTACTTC.